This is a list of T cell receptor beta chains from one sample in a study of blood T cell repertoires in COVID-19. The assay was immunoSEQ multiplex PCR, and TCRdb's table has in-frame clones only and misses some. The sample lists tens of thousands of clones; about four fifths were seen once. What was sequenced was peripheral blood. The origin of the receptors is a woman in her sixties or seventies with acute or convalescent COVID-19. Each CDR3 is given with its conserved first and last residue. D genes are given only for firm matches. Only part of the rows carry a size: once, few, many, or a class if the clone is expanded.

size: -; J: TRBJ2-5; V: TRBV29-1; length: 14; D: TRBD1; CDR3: CSVRGQALGETQYF; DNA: TGCAGCGTTCGTGGACAGGCGCTGGGGGAGACCCAGTACTTC
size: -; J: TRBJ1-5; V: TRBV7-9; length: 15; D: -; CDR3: CASSEEGLRVQPQHF; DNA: TGTGCCAGCAGCGAGGAGGGACTTCGGGTGCAGCCCCAGCATTTT
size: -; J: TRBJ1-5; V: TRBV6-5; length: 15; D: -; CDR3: CASRAWEGTSQPQHF; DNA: TGTGCCAGCAGAGCATGGGAGGGGACGAGTCAGCCCCAGCATTTT
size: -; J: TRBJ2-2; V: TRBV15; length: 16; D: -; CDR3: CATSRTRGSGTGELFF; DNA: TGTGCCACCAGCCGCACTCGAGGGTCGGGAACCGGGGAGCTGTTTTTT
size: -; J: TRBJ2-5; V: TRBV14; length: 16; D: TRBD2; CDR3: CASSQGISGRLQTQYF; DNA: TGTGCCAGCAGCCAAGGGATTAGCGGGAGGTTGCAGACCCAGTACTTC
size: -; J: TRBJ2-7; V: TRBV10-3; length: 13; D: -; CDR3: CAILGDTGYEQYF; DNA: TGTGCCATCCTCGGGGATACGGGATACGAGCAGTACTTC
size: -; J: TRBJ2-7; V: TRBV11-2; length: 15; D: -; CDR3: CASSLGGARSYEQYF; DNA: TGTGCCAGCAGCTTGGGGGGGGCGCGGTCCTACGAGCAGTACTTC
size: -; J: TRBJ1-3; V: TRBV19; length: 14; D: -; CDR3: CASTGGGPGNTIYF; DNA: TGTGCCAGTACGGGAGGGGGGCCTGGAAACACCATATATTTT
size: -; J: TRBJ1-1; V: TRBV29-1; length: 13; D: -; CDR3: CSADGQLNTEAFF; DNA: TGCAGCGCTGATGGACAGTTGAACACTGAAGCTTTCTTT
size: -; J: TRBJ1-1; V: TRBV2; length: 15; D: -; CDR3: CASSPEKIWNTEAFF; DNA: TGTGCCAGCAGTCCAGAAAAAATTTGGAACACTGAAGCTTTCTTT
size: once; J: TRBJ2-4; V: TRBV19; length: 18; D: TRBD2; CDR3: CASSGELGLAGGSLFQYF; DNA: TGTGCCAGTAGTGGGGAGCTAGGACTAGCGGGAGGATCTTTGTTTCAGTACTTC
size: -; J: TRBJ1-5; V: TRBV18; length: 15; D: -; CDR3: CASSLETGGGQPQHF; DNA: TGTGCCAGCTCACTTGAGACGGGGGGCGGCCAGCCCCAGCATTTT
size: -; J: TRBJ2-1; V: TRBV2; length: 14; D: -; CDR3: CASSELGARVEQFF; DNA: TGTGCCAGCAGTGAACTGGGAGCGCGGGTTGAGCAGTTCTTC
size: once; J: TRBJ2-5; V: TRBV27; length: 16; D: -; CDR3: CASSLRGALNQETQYF; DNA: TGTGCCAGCAGTTTACGGGGGGCCTTGAACCAAGAGACCCAGTACTTC
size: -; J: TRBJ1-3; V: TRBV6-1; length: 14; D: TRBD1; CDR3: CASSEGQGVDTIYF; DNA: TGTGCCAGCAGTGAAGGACAGGGGGTAGACACCATATATTTT
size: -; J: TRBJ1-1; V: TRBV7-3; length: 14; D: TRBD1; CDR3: CASSATGAGTEAFF; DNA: TGTGCCAGCAGCGCGACAGGGGCGGGCACTGAAGCTTTCTTT
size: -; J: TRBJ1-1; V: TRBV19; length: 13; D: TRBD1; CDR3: CASTSDRGTEAFF; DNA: TGTGCCAGTACCTCGGACAGGGGCACTGAAGCTTTCTTT
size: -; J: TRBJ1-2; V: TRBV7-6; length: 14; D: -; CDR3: CASSLVDGKNGYTF; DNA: TGTGCCAGCAGCTTAGTAGACGGGAAGAATGGCTACACCTTC
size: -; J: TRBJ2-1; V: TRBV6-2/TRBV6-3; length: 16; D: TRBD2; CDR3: CASSALAGGLYNEQFF; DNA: TGTGCCAGCAGTGCATTGGCGGGAGGATTATACAATGAGCAGTTCTTC
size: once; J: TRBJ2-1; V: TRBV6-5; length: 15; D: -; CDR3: CASSWSSGSYNEQFF; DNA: TGTGCCAGCTCTTGGTCGAGCGGATCCTACAATGAGCAGTTCTTC
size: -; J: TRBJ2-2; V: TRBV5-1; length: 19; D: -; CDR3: CASSLPVIGSHSNTGELFF; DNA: TGCGCCAGCAGCTTGCCAGTCATCGGGTCCCACTCGAACACCGGGGAGCTGTTTTTT
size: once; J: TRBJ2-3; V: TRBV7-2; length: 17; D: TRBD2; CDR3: CASSLVDSGGVTDTQYF; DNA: TGTGCCAGCAGCTTAGTAGATAGCGGGGGGGTCACAGATACGCAGTATTTT
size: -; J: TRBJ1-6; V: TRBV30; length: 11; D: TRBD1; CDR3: CAWRTAGGTHF; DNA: TGTGCCTGGAGGACGGCAGGGGGTACCCACTTT
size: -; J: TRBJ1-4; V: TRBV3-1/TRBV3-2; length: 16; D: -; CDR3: CASSPPPGATNEKLFF; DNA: TGTGCCAGCAGCCCCCCACCCGGAGCAACTAATGAAAAACTGTTTTTT
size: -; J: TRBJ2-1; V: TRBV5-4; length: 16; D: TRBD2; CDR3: CASTPVAGGAYNEQFF; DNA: TGTGCCAGCACCCCTGTAGCGGGAGGGGCTTACAATGAGCAGTTCTTC
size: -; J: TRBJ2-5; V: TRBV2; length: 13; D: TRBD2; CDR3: CATTLGGQETQYF; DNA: TGTGCCACCACCTTGGGGGGGCAAGAGACCCAGTACTTC